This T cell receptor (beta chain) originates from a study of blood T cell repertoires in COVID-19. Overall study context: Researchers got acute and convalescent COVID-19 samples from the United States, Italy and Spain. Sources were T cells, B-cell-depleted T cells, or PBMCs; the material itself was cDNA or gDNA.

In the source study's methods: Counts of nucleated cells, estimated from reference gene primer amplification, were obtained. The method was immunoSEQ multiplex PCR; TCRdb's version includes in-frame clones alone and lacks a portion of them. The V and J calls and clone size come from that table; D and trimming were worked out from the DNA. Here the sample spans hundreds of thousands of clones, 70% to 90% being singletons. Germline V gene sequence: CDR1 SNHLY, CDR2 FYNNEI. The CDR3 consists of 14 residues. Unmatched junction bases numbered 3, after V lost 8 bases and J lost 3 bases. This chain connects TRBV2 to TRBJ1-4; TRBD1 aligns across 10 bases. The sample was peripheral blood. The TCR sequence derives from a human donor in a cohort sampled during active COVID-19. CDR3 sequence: CASGTGEANEKLFF. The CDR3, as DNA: TGTGCCAGCGGGACAGGGGAGGCTAATGAAAAACTGTTTTTT.